Listed below are T cell receptor beta chains from one sample, sequenced in a study of CD8+CD57+ T cells in acquired aplastic anemia. TCRdb passed the reads through MiXCR, listing each CDR3 protein once. The top ten clones hold around 3% of a sample with 150,000 to 200,000 distinct CDR3 sequences, around 48% of them seen once. Sequencing was done on a sample of sorted CD4+, CD8+, or CD8+CD57+ T cells (not recorded which) from PBMCs. Receptors were obtained from a human donor with aplastic anemia. Each CDR3 is given with its conserved first and last residue. The order of the fields is D gene, clone size, J gene, V gene, CDR3 protein, CDR3 DNA. The D gene is left open where the match is weak. Size values are once, few and many counts, or a class for expanded clones, and some rows have none.

>TRBD1|NA|TRBJ2-5|TRBV2
CASSYDRGQETQYF
TGTGCCAGCAGTTACGACAGGGGCCAAGAGACCCAGTACTTC
>NA|NA|TRBJ1-6|TRBV10-3
CAISSENTLRNSPLHF
TGTGCCATCAGTTCCGAGAACACACTAAGGAATTCACCCCTCCACTTT
>NA|NA|TRBJ2-1|TRBV24-1
CATSDQTGDYNEQFF
TGTGCCACCAGTGACCAGACAGGAGATTACAATGAGCAGTTCTTC
>TRBD1|NA|TRBJ2-1|TRBV20-1
CSARPGTGEGEQFF
TGCAGTGCTAGACCCGGGACAGGGGAGGGTGAGCAGTTCTTC
>NA|NA|TRBJ2-7|TRBV29-1
CSVHDLHEQYF
TGCAGCGTACATGACCTACACGAGCAGTACTTC
>NA|NA|TRBJ2-5|TRBV5-5
CASSLWAGLETQYF
TGTGCCAGCAGCTTGTGGGCGGGGTTAGAGACCCAGTACTTC
>TRBD2|NA|TRBJ2-7|TRBV5-1
CASSLGPAGASEQYF
TGCGCCAGCAGCTTGGGTCCAGCGGGAGCGAGCGAGCAGTACTTC
>TRBD1|many|TRBJ2-2|TRBV19
CASSTRQGLDTGELFF
TGTGCCAGTAGTACGCGACAGGGATTGGACACCGGGGAGCTGTTTTTT
>NA|NA|TRBJ2-1|TRBV20-1
CSAFRGGYEQLF
TGCAGTGCGTTCCGGGGTGGCTATGAGCAGCTCTTC
>TRBD1|once|TRBJ1-2|TRBV25-1
CARVQDRGRGGYTF
TGTGCCAGAGTCCAGGACAGGGGGCGCGGTGGCTACACCTTC
>NA|many|TRBJ2-7|TRBV5-4
CASSSKTGSTYEQYF
TGTGCCAGCAGCTCCAAGACAGGCTCTACCTACGAGCAGTACTTC
>NA|many|TRBJ1-1|TRBV10-3
CAISDPGDVSTEAFF
TGTGCCATCAGTGACCCGGGAGACGTTAGCACTGAAGCTTTCTTT
>NA|NA|TRBJ1-2|TRBV19
CASSMSHGYTF
TGTGCCAGTAGTATGTCACATGGCTACACCTTC
>TRBD1|few|TRBJ1-2|TRBV25-1
CASRLDRATFYNYGYTF
TGTGCCAGCAGATTGGACAGGGCGACTTTTTATAACTATGGCTACACCTTC
>NA|NA|TRBJ1-4|TRBV25-1
CASSELIGRGEKLFF
TGTGCCAGCAGTGAATTGATAGGAAGGGGAGAAAAACTGTTTTTT
>TRBD1|NA|TRBJ1-4|TRBV15
CATSREGQAPEKLFF
TGTGCCACCAGCAGAGAGGGACAGGCCCCCGAAAAACTGTTTTTT
>NA|NA|TRBJ2-1|TRBV20-1
CSASSLAPYNEQFF
TGCAGTGCTAGCAGTCTAGCGCCTTACAATGAGCAGTTCTTC
>TRBD1|few|TRBJ2-4|TRBV5-6
CASSEDRAQGIQYF
TGTGCCAGCAGCGAGGACAGGGCTCAGGGCATTCAGTACTTC
>TRBD1|NA|TRBJ1-5|TRBV12-3/TRBV12-4
CASSPGQGANSNQPQHF
TGTGCCAGCAGTCCGGGACAGGGGGCAAATAGCAATCAGCCCCAGCATTTT
>NA|few|TRBJ2-1|TRBV3-1
CASSLNGYNEQFF
TGTGCCAGCAGCCTAAACGGCTACAATGAGCAGTTCTTC
>NA|NA|TRBJ1-1|TRBV18
CASSPPGVPNTEAFF
TGTGCCAGCTCACCACCGGGGGTTCCGAACACTGAAGCTTTCTTT
>NA|NA|TRBJ2-2|TRBV19
CASTEARNTGELFF
TGTGCCAGTACCGAAGCCAGGAACACCGGGGAGCTGTTTTTT
>TRBD1|NA|TRBJ2-7|TRBV2
CASSEATQGDEQYF
TGTGCCAGCAGTGAAGCTACACAGGGGGACGAGCAGTACTTC
>NA|NA|TRBJ2-3|TRBV24-1
CATSDSPGLHTQYF
TGTGCCACCAGTGATTCCCCGGGACTCCATACGCAGTATTTT
>NA|few|TRBJ1-1|TRBV20-1
CSARPGSLNTEAFF
TGCAGTGCTAGACCAGGGTCATTAAACACTGAAGCTTTCTTT
>TRBD1|many|TRBJ2-7|TRBV6-5
CASSLDRGLFEQYF
TGTGCCAGCAGTTTAGACAGGGGGCTCTTCGAGCAGTACTTC
>TRBD1|many|TRBJ1-1|TRBV7-6
CASSLAPPGGSGGNTEAFF
TGTGCCAGCAGCTTAGCACCCCCGGGGGGATCAGGGGGGAACACTGAAGCTTTCTTT
>TRBD2|NA|TRBJ2-6|TRBV27
CASSFLVAGNSGANVLTF
TGTGCCAGCAGTTTTTTGGTAGCGGGTAACTCTGGGGCCAACGTCCTGACTTTC
>TRBD2|few|TRBJ2-1|TRBV3-1
CASSQLGGSSYNEQFF
TGTGCCAGCAGCCAGCTTGGCGGGAGCTCCTACAATGAGCAGTTCTTC
>NA|NA|TRBJ2-3|TRBV7-9
CASSLAGADTQYF
TGTGCCAGCAGCTTAGCAGGGGCAGATACGCAGTATTTT
>NA|NA|TRBJ1-2|TRBV29-1
CSGTGAGGYTF
TGCAGCGGCACCGGCGCCGGAGGCTACACCTTC
>NA|few|TRBJ1-1|TRBV2
CASSESRMGTEAFF
TGTGCCAGCAGTGAGTCCAGGATGGGCACTGAAGCTTTCTTT
>NA|many|TRBJ1-2|TRBV11-2
CASSPSLGDYGYTF
TGTGCCAGCAGCCCTTCGTTAGGAGACTATGGCTACACCTTC
>NA|NA|TRBJ2-3|TRBV9
CASAGDTQYF
TGTGCCAGCGCTGGGGATACGCAGTATTTT
>NA|few|TRBJ1-1|TRBV7-6
CASSRGGLEAFF
TGTGCCAGCAGCCGAGGGGGGCTTGAAGCTTTCTTT
>TRBD2|NA|TRBJ2-1|TRBV6-1
CASRAGLAGGRGYNEQFF
TGTGCCAGCAGGGCCGGACTAGCGGGAGGGAGGGGGTACAATGAGCAGTTCTTC
>NA|few|TRBJ2-5|TRBV10-3
CAISGGTPGDGETQYF
TGTGCCATCTCGGGCGGGACACCGGGGGATGGAGAGACCCAGTACTTC
>NA|many|TRBJ1-1|TRBV5-1
CASSQGGNGPNTEAFF
TGCGCCAGCAGTCAGGGAGGCAACGGACCGAACACTGAAGCTTTCTTT
>NA|many|TRBJ1-5|TRBV19
CASSTSSNQPQHF
TGTGCCAGTAGTACGAGTAGCAATCAGCCCCAGCATTTT
>NA|few|TRBJ1-1|TRBV3-1
CASSQVREMGTFF
TGTGCCAGCAGCCAAGTAAGGGAAATGGGGACTTTCTTT
>TRBD1|NA|TRBJ2-1|TRBV2
CASSEGTGGGEQFF
TGTGCCAGCAGTGAGGGGACAGGGGGCGGTGAGCAGTTCTTC